The 2 T cell receptor beta chains below were found in one sample sequenced in a study of cytomegalovirus exposure and HLA in healthy donors. Primers included in the PCR were 60 Vbeta and 13 Jbeta primers. This table comes from immunoSEQ multiplex PCR, and its TCRdb copy is limited to in-frame clones, with some not included. The repertoire holds around 150,000 clones, with about 77% as singletons. Sequencing used PBMCs. The source of these receptors is a woman between 40 and 50 years old in good health and CMV-seronegative.

CDR3 region: CASSIGFLAGAGDTQYF. As DNA, the CDR3 is TGTGCCAGCAGTATTGGCTTTCTAGCGGGGGCAGGGGATACGCAGTATTTT. The chain is built from TRBV5-4 and TRBJ2-3, with 10 bases aligning to TRBD2. The trim removed 5 bases at V and 6 bases at J, leaving 15 bases unmatched. Per germline, CDR1 SGHNT and CDR2 YYREEE (reference sequence). The CDR3 totals 17 residues.

CDR3 protein: CASSLSLGGGEETQYF. DNA of the CDR3: TGCGCCAGCAGCCTATCACTGGGGGGTGGCGAAGAGACCCAGTACTTC. This rearrangement joins TRBV5-1 to TRBJ2-5; weak D call: TRBD2 (6 bases). CDR1 and CDR2 (germline): SGHRS, YFSETQ. V was clipped by 4 bases and J by 3 bases, with 19 bases between them. The CDR3 extends over 16 amino acids.